At least ten counts were recorded for the clone carrying this TCR beta chain. Antigen specificity is unknown. The sample belongs to a study of neurological immune-mediated disorders. The cDNA was generated by 5'RACE with 10-nucleotide random UMIs. From 15-18 subjects, each sequencing run yielded over 190 million TCR-beta sequences. Via MiXCR, TCRdb re-called the 5' RACE reads, giving one row per CDR3 protein. The table lists under 100,000 distinct CDR3 sequences, under 15% of them singletons. Overall study findings and caveats: HTLV-1-associated myelopathy had the most TCR clonal expansion, while multiple sclerosis had the least, a level that fell below healthy controls.

CDR1 and CDR2 (germline): SGHVS, FNYEAQ. The J segment lost 3 bases and the V segment lost 6 bases, leaving 3 bases of the junction unmatched. The CDR3 totals 14 residues. Time point here: longitudinal time-point 2. Unsorted libraries were derived from 2 million PBMCs stored at -80 C. The chain recombines TRBV7-6 with TRBJ1-4, with 8 bases identical to TRBD1. The receptor's source is a female donor with HTLV-1-associated myelopathy (HAM/TSP). Sequenced input: PBMCs. CDR3 DNA sequence: TGTGCCAGCAGAGCAGGGGGCCCTAATGAAAAACTGTTTTTT. Its protein is CASRAGGPNEKLFF.